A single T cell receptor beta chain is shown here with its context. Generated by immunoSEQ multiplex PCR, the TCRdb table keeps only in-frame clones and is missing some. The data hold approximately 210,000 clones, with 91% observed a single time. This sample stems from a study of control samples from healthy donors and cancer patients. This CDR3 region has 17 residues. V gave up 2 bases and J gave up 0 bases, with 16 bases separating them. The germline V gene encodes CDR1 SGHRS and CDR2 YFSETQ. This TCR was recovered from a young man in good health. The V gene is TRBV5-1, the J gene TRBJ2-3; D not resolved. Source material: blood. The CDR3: CASSFNGNGPSTDTQYF. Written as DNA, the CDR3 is TGCGCCAGCAGCTTTAATGGGAACGGTCCTAGCACAGATACGCAGTATTTT.